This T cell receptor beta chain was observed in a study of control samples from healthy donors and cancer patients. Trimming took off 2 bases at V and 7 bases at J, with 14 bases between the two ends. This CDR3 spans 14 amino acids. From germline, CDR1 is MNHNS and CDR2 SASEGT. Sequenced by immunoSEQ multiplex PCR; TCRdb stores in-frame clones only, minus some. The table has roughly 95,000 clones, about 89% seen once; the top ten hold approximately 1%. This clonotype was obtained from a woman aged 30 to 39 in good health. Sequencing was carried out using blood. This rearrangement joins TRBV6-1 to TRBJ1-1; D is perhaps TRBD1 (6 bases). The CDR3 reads CASSETGTVIEAFF. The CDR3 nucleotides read TGTGCCAGCAGTGAAACAGGGACCGTGATTGAAGCTTTCTTT.